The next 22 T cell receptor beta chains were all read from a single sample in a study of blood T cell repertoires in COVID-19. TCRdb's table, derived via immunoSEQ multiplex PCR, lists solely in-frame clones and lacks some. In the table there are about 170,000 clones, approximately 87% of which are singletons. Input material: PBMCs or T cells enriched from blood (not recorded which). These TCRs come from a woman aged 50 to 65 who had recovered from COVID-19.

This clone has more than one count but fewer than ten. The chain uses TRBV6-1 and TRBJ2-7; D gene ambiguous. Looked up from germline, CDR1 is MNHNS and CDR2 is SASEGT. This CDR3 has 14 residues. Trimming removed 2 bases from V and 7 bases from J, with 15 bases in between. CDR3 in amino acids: CASSEFGSLSEQYV. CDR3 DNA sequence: TGTGCCAGCAGTGAATTTGGCAGTCTCTCTGAGCAGTACGTC.

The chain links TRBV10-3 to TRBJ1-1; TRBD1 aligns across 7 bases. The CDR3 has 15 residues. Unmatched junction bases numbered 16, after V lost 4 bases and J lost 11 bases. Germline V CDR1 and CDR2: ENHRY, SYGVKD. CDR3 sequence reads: CAISAPSNRGREAFF. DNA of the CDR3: TGTGCCATCAGTGCCCCCTCCAACAGGGGACGAGAGGCTTTCTTT.

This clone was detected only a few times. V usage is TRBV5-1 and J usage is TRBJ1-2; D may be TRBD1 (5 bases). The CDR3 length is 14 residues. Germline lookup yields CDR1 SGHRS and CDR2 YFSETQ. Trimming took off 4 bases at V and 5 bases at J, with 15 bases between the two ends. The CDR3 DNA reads TGCGCCAGCAGCCCCAGCCGGGGGGTTTATGGCTACACCTTC. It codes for CASSPSRGVYGYTF.

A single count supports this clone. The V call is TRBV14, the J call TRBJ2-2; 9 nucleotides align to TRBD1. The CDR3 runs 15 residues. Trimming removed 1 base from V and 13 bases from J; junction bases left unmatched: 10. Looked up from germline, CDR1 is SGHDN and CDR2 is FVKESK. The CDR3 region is CASSQVGTGTPGLFF. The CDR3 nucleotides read TGTGCCAGCAGCCAAGTAGGGACAGGGACTCCTGGGCTGTTTTTT.

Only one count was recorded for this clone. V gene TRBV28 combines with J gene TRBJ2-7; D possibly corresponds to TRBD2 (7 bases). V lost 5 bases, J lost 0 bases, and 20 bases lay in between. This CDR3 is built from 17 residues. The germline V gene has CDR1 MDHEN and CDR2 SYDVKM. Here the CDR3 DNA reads TGTGCCAGCAGTCCCCCTCCGGGGGGCACCTCCTCCTACGAGCAGTACGTC. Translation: CASSPPPGGTSSYEQYV.

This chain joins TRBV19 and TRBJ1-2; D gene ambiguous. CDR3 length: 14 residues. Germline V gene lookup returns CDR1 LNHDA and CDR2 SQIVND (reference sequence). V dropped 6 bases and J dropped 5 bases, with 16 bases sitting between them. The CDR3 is CASRVPASEYGYTF. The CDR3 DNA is TGTGCCAGTAGGGTCCCCGCCAGCGAATATGGCTACACCTTC.

DNA for the CDR3: TGTGCCAGCTCAACGGACGGGAGCCGACGGCAAGAGACCCAGTACTTC. Protein product: CASSTDGSRRQETQYF. J is TRBJ2-5 and V is TRBV18; D is perhaps TRBD2 (6 bases). Germline V gene sequence: CDR1 KGHSH, CDR2 LQKENI. There are 16 residues in the CDR3. Trimming stripped 5 bases from V and 2 bases from J, with 18 bases between. Supplemented by reference TRBV18 and TRBJ2-5, the full variable domain reads NAGVMQNPRHLVRRRGQEARLRCSPMKGHSHVYWYRQLPEEGLKFMVYLQKENIIDESGMPKERFSAEFPKEGPSILRIQQVVRGDSAAYFCASSTDGSRRQETQYFGPGTRLLVL.

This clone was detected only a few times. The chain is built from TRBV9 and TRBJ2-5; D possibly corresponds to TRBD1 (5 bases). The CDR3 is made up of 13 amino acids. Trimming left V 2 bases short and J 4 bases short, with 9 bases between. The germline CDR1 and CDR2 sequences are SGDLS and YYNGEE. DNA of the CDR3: TGTGCCAGCAGCGTTGGGGCCGGAGAGACCCAGTACTTC. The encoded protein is CASSVGAGETQYF.

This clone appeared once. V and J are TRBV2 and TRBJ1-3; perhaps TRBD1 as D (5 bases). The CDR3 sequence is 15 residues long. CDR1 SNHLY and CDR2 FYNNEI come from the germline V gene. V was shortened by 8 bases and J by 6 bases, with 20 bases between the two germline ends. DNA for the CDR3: TGTGCCAGCTACGGCGGGGGTTTTGAGGAAAACACCATATATTTT. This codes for CASYGGGFEENTIYF.

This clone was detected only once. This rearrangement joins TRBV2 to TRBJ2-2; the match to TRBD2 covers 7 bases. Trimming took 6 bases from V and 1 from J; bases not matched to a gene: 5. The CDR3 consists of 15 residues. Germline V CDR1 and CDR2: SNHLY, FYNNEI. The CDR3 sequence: CASSGRTGNTGELFF. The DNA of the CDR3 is TGTGCCAGCAGCGGGAGGACTGGGAACACCGGGGAGCTGTTTTTT.

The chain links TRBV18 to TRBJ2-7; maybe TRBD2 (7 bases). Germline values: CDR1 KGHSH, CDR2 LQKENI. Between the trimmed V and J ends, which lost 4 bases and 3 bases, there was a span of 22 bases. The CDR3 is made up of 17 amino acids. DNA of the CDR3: TGTGCCAGCTCACGGAAGAGTGGGAGGGGGGCTTTCTACGAGCAGTACGTC. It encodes CASSRKSGRGAFYEQYV.

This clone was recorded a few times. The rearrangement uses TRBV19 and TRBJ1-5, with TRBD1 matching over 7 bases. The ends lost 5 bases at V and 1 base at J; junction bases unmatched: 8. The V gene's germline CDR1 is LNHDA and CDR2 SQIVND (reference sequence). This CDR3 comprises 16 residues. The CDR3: CASSRQGGKSNQPQHF. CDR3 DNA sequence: TGTGCCAGTAGTCGACAGGGAGGAAAGAGCAATCAGCCCCAGCATTTT.

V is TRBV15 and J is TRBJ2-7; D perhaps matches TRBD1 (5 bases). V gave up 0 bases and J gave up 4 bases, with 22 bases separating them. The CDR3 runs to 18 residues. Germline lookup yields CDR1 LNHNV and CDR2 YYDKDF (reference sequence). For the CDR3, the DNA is TGTGCCACCAGCAGAGATAGGGGTACGCCCGGACACCATTACGAGCAGTACGTC. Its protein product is CATSRDRGTPGHHYEQYV.

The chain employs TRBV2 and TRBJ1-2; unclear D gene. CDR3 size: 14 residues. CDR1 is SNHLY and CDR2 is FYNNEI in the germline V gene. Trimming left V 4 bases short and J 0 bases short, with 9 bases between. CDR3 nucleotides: TGTGCCAGCAGTGTGGGCAAAGCTAACTATGGCTACACCTTC. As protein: CASSVGKANYGYTF.

The chain's CDR3 is CASSYLGDRGSRGQFF. In nucleotides, the CDR3 is TGTGCCAGCAGTTACTTAGGGGACAGGGGCTCTCGGGGGCAGTTCTTC. The gene calls are TRBV6-5 and TRBJ2-1, with 10 bases matching TRBD1. In germline, CDR1 is MNHEY, CDR2 SVGAGI. Losses at the gene ends were 1 base for V and 12 bases for J; bases not matched to a gene: 12. CDR3 length equals 16 residues.

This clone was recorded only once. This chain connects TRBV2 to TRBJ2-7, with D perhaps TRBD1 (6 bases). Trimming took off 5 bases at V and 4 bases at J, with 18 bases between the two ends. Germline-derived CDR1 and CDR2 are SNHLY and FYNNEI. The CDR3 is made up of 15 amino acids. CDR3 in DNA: TGTGCCAGCAGTTCCCGTGGACAGAGCATTTACGAGCAGTACGTC. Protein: CASSSRGQSIYEQYV.

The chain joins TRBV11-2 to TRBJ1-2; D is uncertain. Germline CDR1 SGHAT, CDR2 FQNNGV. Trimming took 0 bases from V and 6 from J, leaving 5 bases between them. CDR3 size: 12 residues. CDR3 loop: CASSLETNGYTF. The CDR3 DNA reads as TGTGCCAGCAGCTTAGAAACAAATGGCTACACCTTC.

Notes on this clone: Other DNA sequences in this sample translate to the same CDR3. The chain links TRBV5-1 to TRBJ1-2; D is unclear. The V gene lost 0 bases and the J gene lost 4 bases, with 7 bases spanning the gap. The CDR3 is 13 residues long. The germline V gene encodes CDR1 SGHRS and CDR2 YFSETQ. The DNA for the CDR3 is TGCGCCAGCAGCTTGGAGCAGGCCTATGGCTACACCTTC. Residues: CASSLEQAYGYTF.

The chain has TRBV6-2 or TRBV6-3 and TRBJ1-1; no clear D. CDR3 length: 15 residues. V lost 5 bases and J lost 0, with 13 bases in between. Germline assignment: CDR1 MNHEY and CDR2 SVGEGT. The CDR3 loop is CASSLLEPVNTEAFF. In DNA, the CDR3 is TGTGCCAGCAGTCTCCTAGAGCCTGTGAACACTGAAGCTTTCTTT.

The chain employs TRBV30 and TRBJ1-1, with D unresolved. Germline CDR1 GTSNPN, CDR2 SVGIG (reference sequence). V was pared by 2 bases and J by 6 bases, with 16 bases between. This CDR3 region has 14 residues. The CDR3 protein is CAWSHNGGRAEAFF. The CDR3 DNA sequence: TGTGCCTGGAGTCACAACGGAGGACGCGCTGAAGCTTTCTTT.

The CDR3 loop reads CASSDPSGAQETQYF. In DNA form, the CDR3 reads TGCGCCAGCAGCGATCCTAGCGGGGCACAAGAGACCCAGTACTTC. V is TRBV5-1 and J is TRBJ2-5; 9 nucleotides agree with TRBD2. CDR1 and CDR2 (germline): SGHRS, YFSETQ. The CDR3 is made up of 15 amino acids. J gave up 2 bases and V 4 bases, and 6 bases lay outside the gene matches.

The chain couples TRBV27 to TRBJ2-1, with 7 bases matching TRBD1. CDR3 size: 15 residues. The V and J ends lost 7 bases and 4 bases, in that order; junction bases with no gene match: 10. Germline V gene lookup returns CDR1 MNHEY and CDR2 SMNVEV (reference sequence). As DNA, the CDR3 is TGTGCCAGCACCTTTCAGGGGGAGCCTTACAATGAGCAGTTCTTC. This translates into CASTFQGEPYNEQFF.